Below are 14 T cell receptor beta chains sequenced from a single sample in a study of blood T cell repertoires in COVID-19. Generated by immunoSEQ multiplex PCR, the TCRdb table keeps only in-frame clones and is missing some. The sample includes roughly 150,000 clones, more than 65% of them seen just once. Input material: peripheral blood. These receptors all stem from a woman between 50 and 59 years old with acute or convalescent COVID-19.

J is TRBJ2-7 and V is TRBV14; perhaps TRBD2 as D (5 bases). The germline V gene encodes CDR1 SGHDN and CDR2 FVKESK. There are 14 residues in the CDR3. Trimming cost V 2 bases and J 6 bases, with 14 bases left between them. The CDR3 spells CASSQHYGVGEQYF. CDR3 sequence (DNA): TGTGCCAGCAGCCAACATTACGGGGTCGGCGAGCAGTACTTC.

V is TRBV4-1 and J is TRBJ1-4, with D perhaps matching TRBD1 (6 bases). Germline-derived CDR1 and CDR2 are MGHRA and YSYEKL. The CDR3 is 18 residues long. V lost 4 bases, J lost 6 bases, and 24 bases lay in between. The CDR3 coding sequence is TGCGCCAGCAGCCGACGAATCTCCCGGACGGGACAAGATGAAAAACTGTTTTTT. The encoded protein is CASSRRISRTGQDEKLFF.

This clone was counted once. The chain has TRBV15 and TRBJ2-2; 9 bases map to TRBD2. After removal of 0 bases from V and 2 bases from J, the junction contained 4 bases not matched to a gene. The CDR3 spans 17 residues. From germline, CDR1 is LNHNV and CDR2 YYDKDF (reference sequence). CDR3 sequence: CATSREPSGTNTGELFF. For the CDR3, the DNA is TGTGCCACCAGCAGAGAGCCTAGCGGGACAAACACCGGGGAGCTGTTTTTT.

The rearrangement links TRBV6-1 to TRBJ1-5; 8 positions agree with TRBD1. Per germline, CDR1 MNHNS and CDR2 SASEGT. This CDR3 has 15 residues. Losses at the gene ends were 3 bases for V and 2 bases for J; bases not matched to a gene: 3. In DNA form, the CDR3 reads TGTGCCAGCAGTGACAGGGGGCTCGGCAATCAGCCCCAGCATTTT. Residues: CASSDRGLGNQPQHF.

The chain joins TRBV7-8 to TRBJ1-5, with D uncertain. Trimming pared 6 bases from V and 4 bases from J, leaving 13 bases between. CDR3 length: 14 residues. CDR1 and CDR2 (germline): SGHVS, FQNEAQ. In nucleotides, the CDR3 is TGTGCCAGCAGAGCGGCCGGGCCTAATCAGCCCCAGCATTTT. It encodes CASRAAGPNQPQHF.

The genes are TRBV5-5 and TRBJ1-2; 9 bases align to TRBD1. Germline CDR1 SGHKS, CDR2 YYEKEE (reference sequence). This CDR3 contains 15 residues. Losses at the gene ends were 1 base for V and 5 bases for J; bases not matched to a gene: 6. CDR3 nucleotide sequence: TGTGCCAGCAGCTTGCAACAGGGGGCAAGATATGGCTACACCTTC. It yields the protein CASSLQQGARYGYTF.

The chain employs TRBV5-6 and TRBJ2-7; 9 positions match TRBD2. The trim removed 2 bases at V and 2 bases at J, leaving 5 bases unmatched. The germline V gene has CDR1 SGHDT and CDR2 YYEEEE. The length of the CDR3 is 15 residues. CDR3 residues: CASSFGLAGTYEQYF. In DNA form, the CDR3 reads TGTGCCAGCAGCTTTGGGCTAGCGGGGACCTACGAGCAGTACTTC.

The chain carries TRBV19 and TRBJ2-3; D is possibly TRBD1 (5 bases). The V gene's germline CDR1 is LNHDA and CDR2 SQIVND (reference sequence). The CDR3 has 15 residues. The V gene lost 5 bases and the J gene lost 0 bases, with 12 bases spanning the gap. The CDR3 loop reads CASSPKTVSTDTQYF. The CDR3 DNA reads TGTGCCAGTAGTCCAAAGACAGTTAGCACAGATACGCAGTATTTT.

The J gene is TRBJ1-3, the V gene TRBV13, with D perhaps TRBD1 (5 bases). The germline V gene encodes CDR1 PRHDT and CDR2 FYEKMQ (reference sequence). V was pared by 6 bases and J by 1 base, with 13 bases between. This CDR3 is built from 15 residues. CDR3 sequence (DNA): TGTGCCAGCAGTTTGAACCCAGGGTCTGGAAACACCATATATTTT. It is translated as CASSLNPGSGNTIYF.

Only a few counts were recorded for this clone. The chain has TRBV7-9 and TRBJ2-7, with a weak D call TRBD1 (6 bases). Germline CDR1 and CDR2: SEHNR and FQNEAQ (reference sequence). The CDR3 has 12 amino acids. With 5 bases removed from V and 3 bases from J, the gap between germline ends came to 8 bases. The DNA of the CDR3 is TGTGCCAGCAGCAAACAGGGCTACGAGCAGTACTTC. This gives the protein CASSKQGYEQYF.

This chain uses TRBV11-2 with TRBJ2-7; TRBD1 agrees at 8 bases. The CDR3 covers 13 residues. The J segment lost 5 bases and the V segment lost 5 bases, leaving 5 bases of the junction unmatched. Per germline, CDR1 SGHAT and CDR2 FQNNGV. CDR3 DNA: TGTGCCAGCAGCCCTAACAGGGGGAACGAGCAGTACTTC. This gives the protein CASSPNRGNEQYF.

The V gene is TRBV7-3, the J gene TRBJ1-4; no reliable D call. CDR3 length equals 13 residues. Germline V gene sequence: CDR1 SGHTA, CDR2 FQGTGA. Trimming pared 5 bases from V and 8 bases from J, leaving 12 bases between. As DNA, the CDR3 is TGTGCCAGCAGCGAATCACCGGGGGAAAAACTGTTTTTT. It is translated as CASSESPGEKLFF. The full variable domain, rest sourced from reference TRBV7-3 and TRBJ1-4, is GAGVSQTPSNKVTEKGKYVELRCDPISGHTALYWYRQSLGQGPEFLIYFQGTGAADDSGLPNDRFFAVRPEGSVSTLKIQRTERGDSAVYLCASSESPGEKLFFGSGTQLSVL.

The CDR3 DNA follows: TGTGCCAGCTCAGAAGCGACAGGGGGGAACAACGCTTTCTTT. As protein: CASSEATGGNNAFF. V and J are TRBV18 and TRBJ1-1; TRBD1 matches 9 bases. The ends lost 5 bases at V and 11 bases at J; junction bases unmatched: 12. The germline V gene has CDR1 KGHSH and CDR2 LQKENI. CDR3 length: 14 amino acids.

The table lists this clone with a few counts. The rearrangement uses TRBV5-1 and TRBJ1-6, with 10 nucleotides matching TRBD1. CDR1 is SGHRS, CDR2 YFSETQ, per germline. There are 14 residues in the CDR3. Losses at the gene ends were 4 bases for V and 13 bases for J; bases not matched to a gene: 8. The CDR3 is CASSLPGQGTPLHF. In nucleotides, the CDR3 is TGCGCCAGCAGCCTACCGGGACAGGGGACCCCCCTCCACTTT.